What follows are 21 T cell receptor beta chains derived from one specimen sequenced in a study of CD8 T cells in Susac syndrome. The authors reverse transcribed about 0.45 to 1 ug RNA with random hexamers. In TCRdb, the immunoSEQ multiplex PCR reads were re-called with MiXCR into one record per CDR3 protein. This repertoire shows under 200,000 distinct CDR3 sequences, 85% to 95% found once; its top ten account for roughly 0.1%. Source material: CD4+ T cells from PBMCs. The receptors come from a human donor in good health.

This chain connects TRBV20-1 to TRBJ2-2, with 11 bases aligning to TRBD1. Trimming removed 5 bases from V and 6 bases from J; junction bases left unmatched: 8. The CDR3 is 15 residues long. Germline-derived CDR1 and CDR2 are DFQATT and SNEGSKA (reference sequence). CDR3 sequence (DNA): TGCAGTGCTGAGCGGACAGGGGGCTCCGCCGGGGAGCTGTTTTTT. This encodes CSAERTGGSAGELFF.

The V and J genes are TRBV12-3 or TRBV12-4 and TRBJ2-1, with TRBD2 matching 13 bases. Trimming at V came to 5 bases and at J to 9 bases, leaving 16 bases not matched to a gene. The CDR3 extends over 18 amino acids. The CDR3 DNA sequence: TGTGCCAGCAGTCGTCTCCCTTTGACTAGCGGGGGGTCCTCTGAGCAGTTCTTC. This sequence encodes CASSRLPLTSGGSSEQFF.

The chain couples TRBV12-3 or TRBV12-4 to TRBJ1-3; no clear D gene. This CDR3 comprises 12 residues. Trimming pared 8 bases from V and 5 bases from J, leaving 10 bases between. The CDR3 loop is CASASPRNTIYF. The CDR3 DNA is TGTGCCAGCGCCTCTCCCCGAAACACCATATATTTT.

Only one count was recorded for this clonotype. V gene TRBV7-9 combines with J gene TRBJ2-1; 8 positions agree with TRBD1. CDR1 is SEHNR and CDR2 is FQNEAQ in the germline V gene (reference sequence). The CDR3 has 14 residues. V trimming: 6 bases; J trimming: 5 bases; junction bases outside the gene matches: 6. The CDR3 is CASRSTGGHNEQFF. Here the CDR3 DNA reads TGTGCCAGCAGAAGTACAGGGGGGCACAATGAGCAGTTCTTC.

The chain's CDR3 is CASSRAQGDEQFF. The DNA of the CDR3 is TGTGCCAGTAGTAGGGCTCAGGGCGATGAGCAGTTCTTC. The chain combines TRBV19 with TRBJ2-1; possibly TRBD1 for D (5 bases). V lost 4 bases, J lost 8 bases, and 12 bases lay in between. CDR1 is LNHDA and CDR2 is SQIVND in the germline V gene (reference sequence). The CDR3 is 13 amino acids. The complete variable domain, with remaining parts taken from reference TRBV19 and TRBJ2-1, reads DGGITQSPKYLFRKEGQNVTLSCEQNLNHDAMYWYRQDPGQGLRLIYYSQIVNDFQKGDIAEGYSVSREKKESFPLTVTSAQKNPTAFYLCASSRAQGDEQFFGPGTRLTVL.

The rearrangement uses TRBV18 and TRBJ1-1; no definite D call. Trimming pared 5 bases from V and 4 bases from J, leaving 8 bases between. CDR1 is KGHSH, CDR2 LQKENI, per germline. This CDR3 contains 12 residues. For the CDR3, the DNA is TGTGCCAGCTCAAGTCCCGGCACTGAAGCTTTCTTT. Translated, it gives CASSSPGTEAFF.

The rearrangement joins TRBV29-1 to TRBJ2-1, with 10 bases identical to TRBD2. V lost 7 bases and J lost 8; bases outside the gene matches: 8. Germline CDR1 SQVTM, CDR2 ANQGSEA. CDR3 size: 13 residues. The CDR3 bases are TGCAGCGCTAGCGGGAGACGAACCGATGAGCAGTTCTTC. Encoded protein: CSASGRRTDEQFF.

The chain recombines TRBV6-6 with TRBJ2-7; the D gene is possibly TRBD1 (6 bases). The V end lost 6 bases, the J end lost 0 bases, and 12 bases lay between the germline ends. CDR1 MNHNY and CDR2 SVGAGI come from the germline V gene (reference sequence). This CDR3 is 14 amino acids long. The CDR3 protein is CASSRDRSSYEQYV. In DNA form, the CDR3 reads TGTGCCAGCAGCAGAGACAGGAGCTCCTACGAGCAGTACGTC.

This chain connects TRBV29-1 to TRBJ2-2; D is tentatively TRBD1 or TRBD2 (5 bases each). This CDR3 comprises 15 residues. Germline V gene data show CDR1 as SQVTM and CDR2 as ANQGSEA. The germline V and J ends were trimmed by 6 bases and 0 bases, with 14 bases remaining between them. The CDR3 nucleotides read TGCAGCGTCTCTTGGGGGAGTGCGAACACCGGGGAGCTGTTTTTT. Encoded protein: CSVSWGSANTGELFF.

The rearrangement uses TRBV2 and TRBJ1-1; no reliable D call. With 4 bases removed from V and 6 bases from J, the gap between germline ends came to 12 bases. The CDR3 has 13 amino acids. The V gene's germline CDR1 is SNHLY and CDR2 FYNNEI. The CDR3 region has the DNA TGTGCCAGCAGTGCCGGTCCGTTCCCTGAAGCTTTCTTT. This sequence encodes CASSAGPFPEAFF.

The CDR3 loop is CASTSTSSGSYEQYF. For the CDR3, the DNA is TGTGCCAGCACCTCCACAAGTTCCGGTTCCTACGAGCAGTACTTC. V and J are TRBV28 and TRBJ2-7; D gene ambiguous. The CDR3 sequence is 15 residues long. Germline V gene sequence: CDR1 MDHEN, CDR2 SYDVKM. Trimming shortened V by 7 bases and J by 1 base, and 17 bases separated the two germline ends.

This clonotype was detected only once. The chain has TRBV28 and TRBJ2-1, with 11 bases fitting TRBD2. The CDR3 runs to 15 residues. V trimming: 9 bases; J trimming: 9 bases; junction bases outside the gene matches: 13. CDR1 and CDR2 (germline): MDHEN, SYDVKM. The CDR3 DNA follows: TGTGCCAGTTCCTATAGCGGGAGGGCCCGGGGTGAGCAGTTCTTC. Encoded protein: CASSYSGRARGEQFF. Filled out from reference TRBV28 and TRBJ2-1, the complete variable domain reads DVKVTQSSRYLVKRTGEKVFLECVQDMDHENMFWYRQDPGLGLRLIYFSYDVKMKEKGDIPEGYSVSREKKERFSLILESASTNQTSMYLCASSYSGRARGEQFFGPGTRLTVL.

The CDR3 here is CSARVPTGAGETQYF. The CDR3 nucleotides are TGCAGTGCTAGGGTCCCGACAGGGGCTGGGGAGACCCAGTACTTC. This chain uses TRBV20-1 with TRBJ2-5, with TRBD1 matching over 8 bases. The CDR3 has 15 amino acids. The junction had 11 bases not matched to a gene; V was cut back by 3 bases and J by 5 bases. Per germline, CDR1 DFQATT and CDR2 SNEGSKA (reference sequence).

The chain couples TRBV12-3 or TRBV12-4 to TRBJ1-2; D is unclear. Trimming cost V 3 bases and J 5 bases, with 7 bases left between them. The CDR3 sequence is 12 residues long. In DNA, the CDR3 is TGTGCCAGCAGTTTTTTGGCTTATGGCTACACCTTC. Protein product: CASSFLAYGYTF.

The chain couples TRBV3-1 to TRBJ1-1; 9 bases agree with TRBD1. The germline V gene encodes CDR1 LGHDT and CDR2 YNNKEL (reference sequence). Trimming took 1 base from V and 10 from J; bases not matched to a gene: 7. The CDR3 totals 14 residues. CDR3 sequence: CASSQGGQGRSAFF. The CDR3 DNA reads TGTGCCAGCAGCCAAGGTGGACAGGGGCGGTCAGCTTTCTTT.

This rearrangement joins TRBV11-2 to TRBJ2-1, with TRBD2 matching over 7 bases. CDR3 size: 18 residues. CDR1 SGHAT and CDR2 FQNNGV come from the germline V gene. V shed 3 bases and J 0 bases; nucleotides not matched to a gene: 11. CDR3: CASSLRGRGSGSYNEQFF. CDR3 bases: TGTGCCAGCAGCTTGAGGGGCCGCGGGAGCGGCTCCTACAATGAGCAGTTCTTC.

The rearrangement joins TRBV5-1 to TRBJ2-7, with D maybe TRBD1 (6 bases). From germline, CDR1 is SGHRS and CDR2 YFSETQ. The CDR3 runs 14 residues. The V and J ends lost 4 bases and 4 bases respectively, with 15 bases between them. As DNA, the CDR3 is TGCGCCAGCAGCCCGCCGGGACAACAATACGAGCAGTACTTC. Translated: CASSPPGQQYEQYF.

The V gene is TRBV4-3, the J gene TRBJ1-5; D is uncertain. There are 15 residues in the CDR3. From germline, CDR1 is LGHNA and CDR2 YSLEER. The ends were cut back, 4 bases at V and 1 base at J, with 11 bases in the middle. As DNA, the CDR3 is TGCGCCAGCAGCCTTGATCGCTGGAGCAATCAGCCCCAGCATTTT. Protein product: CASSLDRWSNQPQHF.

This rearrangement joins TRBV2 to TRBJ2-7; TRBD2 agrees at 8 bases. Germline V gene lookup returns CDR1 SNHLY and CDR2 FYNNEI. The CDR3 is 14 residues long. Unmatched junction bases numbered 7, after V lost 7 bases and J lost 2 bases. CDR3 sequence (DNA): TGTGCCAGCAAGGGGGGACTAGTCGCCTACGAGCAGTACTTC. It codes for CASKGGLVAYEQYF.

The chain carries TRBV5-6 and TRBJ1-2; TRBD1 matches 9 bases. This CDR3 region has 12 residues. Germline V gene sequence: CDR1 SGHDT, CDR2 YYEEEE. V trimming: 3 bases; J trimming: 12 bases; junction bases outside the gene matches: 6. CDR3 coding DNA: TGTGCCAGCAGCTGGGGACAGGGAAGGAACACCTTC. As protein: CASSWGQGRNTF.

This chain links TRBV30 with TRBJ1-1, with D possibly being TRBD1 (5 bases). V was trimmed by 4 bases and J by 8 bases, leaving 8 bases between them. Germline values: CDR1 GTSNPN, CDR2 SVGIG (reference sequence). The CDR3 contains 10 residues. The CDR3 nucleotides are TGTGCCTGGACCAGGGACGAAGCTTTCTTT. Translated, it gives CAWTRDEAFF.